This T cell receptor (beta chain) was sequenced during a study of glioma-infiltrating T cells. Study-level results: Only very few CDR3 sequences appeared in both tissue and blood. Non-neoplastic patients had below-expected tissue-blood divergence, while all gliomas exceeded expectation.

Amplification of TCR alpha and beta CDR3 regions from RNA used iRepertoire nested multiplex PCR. Tissue mRNA or PBMC total RNA, about 95-450 ng, went into one-step reverse transcription and amplification. TCRdb used MiXCR to reprocess the multiplex PCR reads, holding one entry per CDR3 protein. This table holds 100,000 to 150,000 distinct CDR3 sequences, roughly 20% found once. The CDR3 runs to 16 residues. V shed 6 bases and J 0 bases; nucleotides not matched to a gene: 11. Germline V gene sequence: CDR1 SQVTM, CDR2 ANQGSEA. Comment on this clonotype: Its antigen is unidentified.

The rearrangement links TRBV29-1 to TRBJ2-1; 7 bases agree with TRBD2. The source is a human donor with low-grade glioma or glioblastoma, undergoing nonglioma brain surgery, or in good health (not recorded which). The sequencing input was glioma tissue, nonneoplastic brain tissue, or PBMCs (not recorded which). CDR3 nucleotide sequence: TGCAGCGTCCAGGGAACCGGGAGGAGCTCCTACAATGAGCAGTTCTTC. Residues: CSVQGTGRSSYNEQFF.